This entry is about one T cell receptor beta chain. Its antigen target is currently unknown. Base qualities are missing; no much larger clone stands one base away. The data belong to a study of blood T cell repertoires in COVID-19 (dated by TCRdb to 2020 to 2022). For context, the study as a whole: Samples from collaborators originated in the United States, Italy and Spain and spanned both the acute and convalescent phases of COVID-19. The prospective study material was composed of cDNA or gDNA derived from T cells, B-cell-depleted T cells, or PBMCs. The dataset comprised deeply sampled blood TCRbeta repertoires from subjects exposed to, actively infected with, or recovered from COVID-19. The repertoires were released in a freely available public database intended as a resource for research on the immune response to SARS-CoV-2. Samples were obtained from the ongoing ImmuneRACE study (first 160 participants) and from about 1,300 subjects provided by 6 global collaborators. A de-identified subject ID, COVID-19 status, age in years and sex were almost always included in the sample metadata. Where available, HLA class I and class II types were obtained from metadata supplied by the sample provider rather than from assay-based typing.

There are 14 amino acids in the CDR3, from cysteine to phenylalanine inclusive. The only DNA kept is the CDR3, 42 bases in frame from the first base. Trimming takes 6 bases off V and 6 bases off J; junction bases not matched to a gene: 9. Based on the germline V gene (reference sequence), the CDR1 and CDR2 sequences are MNHEY and SMNVEV. Points the paper makes about the study in general: The quantity of clinical and demographic metadata differed by source and by participant and was supplied without curation.

TCRbeta CDR3 regions were amplified from genomic DNA using the immunoSEQ Assay, a bias-controlled multiplex PCR. In the source study's methods: The number of nucleated cells in each sample was estimated by amplification of reference gene primers within the assay. Sequence reads were collapsed and filtered to measure the absolute abundance of every unique TCRbeta CDR3 rearrangement. For each sample, productive Simpson clonality was calculated as the square root of Simpson's diversity index over productive rearrangements. What TCRdb holds here is the immuneACCESS table cut down to in-frame rearrangements. Part of the clones is not present; checked against another copy, under half of the missing clones reflect an unresolved V gene, and the others are unexplained. D and trimming were read from the DNA, whereas the V and J calls and clone size are those reported in that table. The sample table records more than 300,000 clones; around nine tenths of these occur just once. The ten largest account for roughly a tenth of the sample.

Participants in the prospective study were aged about 18 to 100 years, lived in about two dozen United States geographic areas, and enrolled through a virtual design. To assign participants to cohorts, the prospective study relied on clinical history that participants themselves reported in a screening survey and a study questionnaire. Recovered participants in ImmuneRACE Cohort 3 were defined by two consecutive negative NP/OP PCR tests, clearance by a healthcare professional, or resolution of symptoms. Each participant in the prospective study had whole blood, serum and a nasopharyngeal or oropharyngeal swab collected by mobile phlebotomists. Prospective study participants could optionally give additional blood draws and questionnaires over an approximately 2-month period. Prospective study blood samples were shipped either frozen or at room temperature before DNA extraction.

The receptor chain draws on TRBV27 and TRBJ1-2; 8 central bases correspond to TRBD1. The source of this sequence is a woman aged 30 to 39 who had recovered from COVID-19. Specimen: PBMCs or T cells enriched from blood (not recorded which). The DNA reads TGTGCCAGCAGATCATTCCAGGGGGCGGATGGCTACACCTTC. This gives the protein CASRSFQGADGYTF.